A single sample is the source of the 23 T cell receptor beta chains below, sequenced in a study of T cells in Graves' hyperthyroidism and ophthalmopathy. There were TCR beta CDR3 regions amplified from RNA transcripts. Primed by the HTBI set, a first-round RT-PCR was run on the TCR CDR3. TCRdb re-derived calls from the multiplex PCR reads in MiXCR, one entry per CDR3 protein. The repertoire consists of around 340,000 distinct CDR3 sequences, with approximately 22% occurring once and the leading ten covering around 50%. The sequenced material came from blood. The receptors originated from a woman aged 45-60 years with Graves' hyperthyroidism.

The gene calls are TRBV2 and TRBJ2-2; D may be TRBD1 (6 bases). V lost 2 bases, J lost 1 base, and 11 bases lay in between. Looked up from germline, CDR1 is SNHLY and CDR2 is FYNNEI. This CDR3 has 16 amino acids. For the CDR3, the DNA is TGTGCCAGCAGTGAACTGCAGGGGAGGAACACCGGGGAGCTGTTTTTT. It is translated as CASSELQGRNTGELFF.

This clonotype was seen many times. This chain links TRBV4-2 with TRBJ1-3; D remains ambiguous. This CDR3 has 16 residues. The V gene lost 2 bases and the J gene lost 0 bases, with 11 bases spanning the gap. Germline V gene data show CDR1 as LGHNA and CDR2 as YNFKEQ. The CDR3 nucleotides are TGTGCCAGCAGCCAAAACTCTGCCAACTCTGGAAACACCATATATTTT. Protein sequence: CASSQNSANSGNTIYF.

CDR3 nucleotides: TGTGCCAGCGGAACTAACACCGGGGAGCTGTTTTTT. This translates into CASGTNTGELFF. This sequence joins TRBV11-1 and TRBJ2-2, with D uncertain. Germline assignment: CDR1 SGHAT and CDR2 FQDESV (reference sequence). The CDR3 consists of 12 residues. With 8 bases removed from V and 2 bases from J, the gap between germline ends came to 6 bases.

The chain couples TRBV3-1 to TRBJ1-6; D not certain. V was cut by 4 bases and J by 5 bases, with 12 bases left in between. CDR1 is LGHDT, CDR2 YNNKEL, per germline (reference sequence). CDR3 length equals 15 residues. The CDR3 sequence is CASSRGDTNNSPLHF. In nucleotides, the CDR3 is TGTGCCAGCAGCCGCGGAGACACCAATAATTCACCCCTCCACTTT.

This clonotype occurred many times. This chain connects TRBV20-1 to TRBJ2-1; D is unclear. This CDR3 comprises 12 residues. The germline V and J ends were trimmed by 5 bases and 8 bases, with 13 bases remaining between them. The germline V gene has CDR1 DFQATT and CDR2 SNEGSKA (reference sequence). The CDR3 region is CSAGPNGDEQFF. In nucleotides, the CDR3 is TGCAGTGCTGGACCTAATGGAGATGAGCAGTTCTTC.

This clonotype was seen at least ten times. The chain uses TRBV30 and TRBJ1-2; no definite D call. V was pared by 6 bases and J by 0 bases, with 17 bases between. CDR1 is GTSNPN, CDR2 SVGIG, per germline (reference sequence). This CDR3 is 15 amino acids long. The CDR3 here is CACPHRGMSNYGYTF. DNA of the CDR3: TGTGCCTGTCCCCATCGCGGAATGTCTAACTATGGCTACACCTTC.

This clonotype occurred many times. The gene calls are TRBV20-1 and TRBJ2-2, with a weak D call TRBD2 (6 bases). CDR3 length: 12 amino acids. CDR1 is DFQATT and CDR2 is SNEGSKA in the germline V gene (reference sequence). The germline V and J ends were trimmed by 0 bases and 7 bases, with 6 bases remaining between them. The CDR3 loop is CSAREGGGELFF. Here the CDR3 DNA reads TGCAGTGCTAGAGAGGGAGGCGGGGAGCTGTTTTTT.

A note on this clonotype: The germline gene is not matched at one end of the junction; a read error may be the cause. The chain is built from TRBV18 and TRBJ2-1; perhaps TRBD1 as D (5 bases). CDR1 and CDR2 (germline): KGHSH, LQKENI. The length of the CDR3 is 16 residues. The CDR3 is CASSPLAAGSYSEQFF. The CDR3 nucleotides read TGTGCCAGCTCACCACTGGCAGCAGGGTCCTACAGTGAGCAGTTCTTC.

The chain is built from TRBV27 and TRBJ1-3, with TRBD1 identical over 9 bases. Germline loops: CDR1 MNHEY, CDR2 SMNVEV (reference sequence). This CDR3 contains 16 residues. V shed 5 bases, J shed 0 bases, and the junction held 5 bases outside the gene matches. CDR3 residues: CASSLQGAYSGNTIYF. CDR3 nucleotides: TGTGCCAGCAGTCTACAGGGGGCATACTCTGGAAACACCATATATTTT.

As concerns this clonotype: This may arise from a read error, as a much more abundant clone is one base away. V and J are TRBV29-1 and TRBJ2-7; 7 bases map to TRBD2. The length of the CDR3 is 12 residues. Germline V gene data show CDR1 as SQVTM and CDR2 as ANQGSEA. This chain's CDR3 is CSASGNFYKQYF. The CDR3 DNA reads as TGCAGCGCGAGCGGGAATTTCTACAAGCAGTACTTC.

Only a few counts were recorded for this clonotype. The chain is built from TRBV7-3 and TRBJ2-2; the D gene is possibly TRBD1 (6 bases). The germline V gene encodes CDR1 SGHTA and CDR2 FQGTGA. The CDR3 sequence is 14 residues long. Trimming shortened V by 1 base and J by 4 bases, and 7 bases separated the two germline ends. Here the CDR3 reads CASSLKGGTGELFF. The CDR3 DNA follows: TGTGCCAGCAGCTTAAAAGGGGGCACCGGGGAGCTGTTTTTT.

This clonotype was recorded a few times. The chain uses TRBV5-1 and TRBJ2-7; perhaps TRBD2 as D (5 bases). Per germline, CDR1 SGHRS and CDR2 YFSETQ. This CDR3 is built from 13 residues. V dropped 5 bases and J dropped 6 bases, with 15 bases sitting between them. The CDR3 region has the DNA TGCGCCAGCAGTTGGGAGACATCGGGCGAGCAGTACTTC. Translating gives CASSWETSGEQYF.

This clonotype came up many times. This rearrangement joins TRBV6-1 to TRBJ1-1, with 8 positions matching TRBD1. This CDR3 has 15 amino acids. V was pared by 5 bases and J by 1 base, with 6 bases of the junction left unmatched. Germline CDR1 reads MNHNS; CDR2 reads SASEGT. Written as DNA, the CDR3 is TGTGCCAGCAGTTATGGACAGGGAGGGAACACTGAAGCTTTCTTT. This codes for CASSYGQGGNTEAFF.

This clonotype was observed once. The chain carries TRBV7-2 and TRBJ1-1, with 7 nucleotides matching TRBD1. Losses at the gene ends were 3 bases for V and 6 bases for J; bases not matched to a gene: 4. In germline, CDR1 is SGHTA, CDR2 FQGNSA. This CDR3 is 13 amino acids long. This CDR3 is CASSFFDRAEAFF. As DNA, the CDR3 is TGTGCCAGCAGCTTTTTCGACAGGGCTGAAGCTTTCTTT. Variable domain in full (rest from reference TRBV7-2 and TRBJ1-1): GAGVSQSPSNKVTEKGKDVELRCDPISGHTALYWYRQSLGQGLEFLIYFQGNSAPDKSGLPSDRFSAERTGGSVSTLTIQRTQQEDSAVYLCASSFFDRAEAFFGQGTRLTVV.

The sample holds many counts of this clonotype. The rearrangement uses TRBV7-2 and TRBJ2-2, with a possible D match to TRBD2 (6 bases). V lost 7 bases to trimming and J lost 1 base, with 16 bases between them. CDR1 is SGHTA, CDR2 FQGNSA, per germline. The CDR3 sequence is 16 residues long. The CDR3 DNA follows: TGTGCCAGCACCCCGGAGCTAGCGAAGAACACCGGGGAGCTGTTTTTT. Translating gives CASTPELAKNTGELFF.

This clonotype was counted at least ten times. The genes are TRBV2 and TRBJ1-1; possible D gene TRBD1, 5 bases. The length of the CDR3 is 12 residues. V lost 4 bases, J lost 7 bases, and 10 bases lay in between. In germline, CDR1 is SNHLY, CDR2 FYNNEI. As DNA, the CDR3 is TGTGCCAGCAGTGCAACAGGCAGTGAAGCTTTCTTT. This codes for CASSATGSEAFF.

This clonotype has only a few counts. The chain recombines TRBV5-1 with TRBJ1-2; TRBD1 aligns across 8 bases. CDR1 is SGHRS, CDR2 YFSETQ, per germline. This CDR3 contains 15 residues. V gave up 5 bases and J gave up 4 bases; unmatched junction bases: 10. The CDR3 nucleotides are TGCGCCAGCAGTCAAGGACAGGGATCAGGCTATGGCTACACCTTC. Its translation is CASSQGQGSGYGYTF. The full variable domain, in which reference TRBV5-1 and TRBJ1-2 provide the parts outside the CDR3, is KAGVTQTPRYLIKTRGQQVTLSCSPISGHRSVSWYQQTPGQGLQFLFEYFSETQRNKGNFPGRFSGRQFSNSRSEMNVSTLELGDSALYLCASSQGQGSGYGYTFGSGTRLTVV.

In its sample, this clonotype was seen many times. This chain links TRBV20-1 with TRBJ1-6, with D hard to call. Trimming left V 0 bases short and J 6 bases short, with 15 bases between. This CDR3 is 16 amino acids long. The germline V gene encodes CDR1 DFQATT and CDR2 SNEGSKA (reference sequence). The CDR3 bases are TGCAGTGCTAGAGATCCTTCGGAACCTCCTAATTCACCCCTCCACTTT. Its protein is CSARDPSEPPNSPLHF.

This clonotype has ten or more counts. This chain joins TRBV28 and TRBJ2-5; the D gene is possibly TRBD2 (5 bases). The ends were cut back, 1 base at V and 2 bases at J, with 11 bases in the middle. The CDR3 covers 15 residues. CDR1 MDHEN and CDR2 SYDVKM come from the germline V gene. The CDR3 DNA reads as TGTGCCAGCAGTTTATATACGGGAAAACAAGAGACCCAGTACTTC. It specifies CASSLYTGKQETQYF.

This clonotype was counted ten times or more. The V gene is TRBV7-2, the J gene TRBJ2-7; 8 bases match TRBD2. V shed 4 bases, J shed 1 base, and the junction held 3 bases outside the gene matches. Germline loops: CDR1 SGHTA, CDR2 FQGNSA. This CDR3 comprises 14 residues. The CDR3, as DNA: TGTGCCAGCAGCTCAAGCGGGAGATCCTACGAGCAGTACTTC. It is translated as CASSSSGRSYEQYF.

The sample holds many counts of this clonotype. V usage is TRBV20-1 and J usage is TRBJ2-7; the match to TRBD2 covers 13 bases. The ends lost 3 bases at V and 3 bases at J; junction bases unmatched: 8. Germline CDR1 and CDR2: DFQATT and SNEGSKA (reference sequence). This CDR3 has 16 residues. The CDR3 bases are TGCAGTGCTAGGGCACTAGCGGGAGGGCACCTCTACGAGCAGTACTTC. Translation gives CSARALAGGHLYEQYF.

The chain carries TRBV2 and TRBJ2-3, with 8 positions matching TRBD2. Per germline, CDR1 SNHLY and CDR2 FYNNEI. CDR3 length: 16 amino acids. Trimming took 5 bases from V and 1 from J; bases not matched to a gene: 8. The CDR3 DNA reads TGTGCCAGCAGTCCCGGGGGGGATCTCCGCACAGATACGCAGTATTTT. Its translation is CASSPGGDLRTDTQYF.

The gene calls are TRBV18 and TRBJ1-2; a possible D gene is TRBD1 (5 bases). This CDR3 comprises 14 residues. Per germline, CDR1 KGHSH and CDR2 LQKENI. V dropped 2 bases and J dropped 3 bases, with 10 bases sitting between them. CDR3 DNA sequence: TGTGCCAGCTCACCATGGCGAGGGGACTATGGCTACACCTTC. Protein sequence: CASSPWRGDYGYTF.